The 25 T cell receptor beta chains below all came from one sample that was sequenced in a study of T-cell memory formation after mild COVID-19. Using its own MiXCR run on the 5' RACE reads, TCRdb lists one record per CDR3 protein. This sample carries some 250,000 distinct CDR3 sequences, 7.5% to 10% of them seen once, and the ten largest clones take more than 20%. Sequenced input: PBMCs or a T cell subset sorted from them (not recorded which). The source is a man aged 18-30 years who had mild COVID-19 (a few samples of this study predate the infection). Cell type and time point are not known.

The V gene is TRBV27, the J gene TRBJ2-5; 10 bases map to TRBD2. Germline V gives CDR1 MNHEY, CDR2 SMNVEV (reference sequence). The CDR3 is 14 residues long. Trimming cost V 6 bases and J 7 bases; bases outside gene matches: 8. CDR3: CASSPGLAIRTQYF. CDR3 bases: TGTGCCAGCAGCCCGGGACTAGCGATTAGGACCCAGTACTTC.

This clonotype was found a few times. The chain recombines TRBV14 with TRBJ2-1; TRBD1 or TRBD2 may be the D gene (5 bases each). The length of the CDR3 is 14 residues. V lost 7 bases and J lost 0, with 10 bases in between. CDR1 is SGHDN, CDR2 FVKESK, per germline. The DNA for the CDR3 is TGTGCCAGCAAGGGACCGAGCTCCTACAATGAGCAGTTCTTC. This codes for CASKGPSSYNEQFF.

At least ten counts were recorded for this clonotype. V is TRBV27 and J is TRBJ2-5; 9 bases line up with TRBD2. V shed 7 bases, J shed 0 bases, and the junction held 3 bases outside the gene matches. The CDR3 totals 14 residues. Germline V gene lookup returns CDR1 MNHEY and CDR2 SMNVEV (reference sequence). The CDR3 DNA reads TGTGCCAGCAAGCGGGGGGCGAACCAAGAGACCCAGTACTTC. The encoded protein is CASKRGANQETQYF.

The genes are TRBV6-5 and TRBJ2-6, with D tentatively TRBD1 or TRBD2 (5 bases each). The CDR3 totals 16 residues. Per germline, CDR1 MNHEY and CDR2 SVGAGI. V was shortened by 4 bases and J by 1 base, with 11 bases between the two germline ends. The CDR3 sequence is CASSSRGDSGANVLTF. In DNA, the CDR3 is TGTGCCAGCAGTTCAAGAGGGGATTCTGGGGCCAACGTCCTGACTTTC.

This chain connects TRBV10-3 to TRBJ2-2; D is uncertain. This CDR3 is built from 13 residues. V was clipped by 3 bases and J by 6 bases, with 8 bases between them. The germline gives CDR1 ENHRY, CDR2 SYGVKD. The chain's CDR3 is CAISDPVPGELFF. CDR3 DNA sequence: TGTGCCATCAGTGATCCCGTCCCCGGGGAGCTGTTTTTT.

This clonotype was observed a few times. CDR3 nucleotides: TGCAGTGCTAGTTACTGGGCGTCACATGAAAAACTGTTTTTT. As protein: CSASYWASHEKLFF. The chain combines TRBV20-1 with TRBJ1-4; D remains ambiguous. Germline assignment: CDR1 DFQATT and CDR2 SNEGSKA (reference sequence). This CDR3 spans 14 amino acids. Between the trimmed V and J ends, which lost 3 bases and 6 bases, there was a span of 14 bases.

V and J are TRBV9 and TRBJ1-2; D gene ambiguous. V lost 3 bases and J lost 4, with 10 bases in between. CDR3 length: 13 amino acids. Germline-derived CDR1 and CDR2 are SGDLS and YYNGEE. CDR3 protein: CASSDLVGYGYTF. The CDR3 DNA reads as TGTGCCAGCAGCGACCTCGTTGGCTATGGCTACACCTTC.

The CDR3 sequence: CASSLGTVPYGYTF. The CDR3 DNA sequence: TGTGCCAGCAGTTTAGGTACAGTCCCCTATGGCTACACCTTC. The chain joins TRBV28 to TRBJ1-2, with D hard to call. Germline V gene lookup returns CDR1 MDHEN and CDR2 SYDVKM. This CDR3 is built from 14 residues. With 2 bases removed from V and 4 bases from J, the gap between germline ends came to 11 bases.

In nucleotides, the CDR3 is TGCGCCAGCAGCCCAATGGAAGGGCCTGATGGAGCTTTCTTT. This encodes CASSPMEGPDGAFF. The chain links TRBV5-1 to TRBJ1-1, with unresolved D. Looked up from germline, CDR1 is SGHRS and CDR2 is YFSETQ. V shed 4 bases and J shed 10 bases, with 20 bases lying between them. The CDR3 loop spans 14 amino acids.

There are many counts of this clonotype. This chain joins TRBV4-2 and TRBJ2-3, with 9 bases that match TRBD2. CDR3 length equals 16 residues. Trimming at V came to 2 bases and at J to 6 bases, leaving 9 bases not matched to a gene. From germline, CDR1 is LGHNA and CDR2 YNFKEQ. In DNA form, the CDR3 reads TGTGCCAGCAGCCAACTGAGCGGGGGGCCATCCGATACGCAGTATTTT. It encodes CASSQLSGGPSDTQYF.

The CDR3, as DNA: TGTGCCAGCAGTTTTCCACAGGGAACCCGCACTGAAGCTTTCTTT. This sequence encodes CASSFPQGTRTEAFF. The chain joins TRBV28 to TRBJ1-1, with D possibly matching TRBD1 (6 bases). Germline CDR1 is MDHEN and CDR2 is SYDVKM. The germline V and J ends were trimmed by 3 bases and 4 bases, with 15 bases remaining between them. The CDR3 length is 15 residues.

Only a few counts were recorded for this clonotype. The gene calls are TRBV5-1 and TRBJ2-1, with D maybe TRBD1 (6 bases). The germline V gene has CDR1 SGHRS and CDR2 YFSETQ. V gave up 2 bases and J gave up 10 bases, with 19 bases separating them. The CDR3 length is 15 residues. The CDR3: CASSFLRAGAGEQFF. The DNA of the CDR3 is TGCGCCAGCAGCTTCCTCCGGGCAGGGGCTGGAGAGCAGTTCTTC.

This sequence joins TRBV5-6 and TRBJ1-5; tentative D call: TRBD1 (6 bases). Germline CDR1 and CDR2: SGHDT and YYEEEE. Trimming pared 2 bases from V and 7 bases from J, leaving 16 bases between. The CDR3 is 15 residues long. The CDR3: CASSFLGDTGQPQHF. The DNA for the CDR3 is TGTGCCAGCAGCTTTCTTGGGGACACCGGACAGCCCCAGCATTTT.

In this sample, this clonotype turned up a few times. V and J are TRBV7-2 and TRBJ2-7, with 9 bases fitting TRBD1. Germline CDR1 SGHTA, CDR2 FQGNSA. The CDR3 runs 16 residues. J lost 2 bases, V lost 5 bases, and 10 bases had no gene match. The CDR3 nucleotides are TGTGCCAGCAGCCGCGAGACAGGGGGAATTACCTACGAGCAGTACTTC. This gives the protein CASSRETGGITYEQYF.

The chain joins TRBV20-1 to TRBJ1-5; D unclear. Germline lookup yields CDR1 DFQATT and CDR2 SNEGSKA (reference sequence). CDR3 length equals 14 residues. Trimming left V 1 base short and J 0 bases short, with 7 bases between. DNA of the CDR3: TGCAGTGCTAGAGTGATACATAGCAATCAGCCCCAGCATTTT. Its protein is CSARVIHSNQPQHF.

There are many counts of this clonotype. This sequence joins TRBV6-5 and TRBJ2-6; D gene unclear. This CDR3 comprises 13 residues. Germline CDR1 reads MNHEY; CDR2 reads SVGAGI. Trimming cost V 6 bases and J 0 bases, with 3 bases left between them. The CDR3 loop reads CASRDSGANVLTF. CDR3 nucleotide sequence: TGTGCCAGCAGGGACTCTGGGGCCAACGTCCTGACTTTC.

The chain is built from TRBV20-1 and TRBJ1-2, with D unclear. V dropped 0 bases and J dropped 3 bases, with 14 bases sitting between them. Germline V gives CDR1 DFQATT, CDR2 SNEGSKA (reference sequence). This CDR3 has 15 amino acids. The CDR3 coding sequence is TGCAGTGCTAGAGATTTCCGGGTATCGGACTATGGCTACACCTTC. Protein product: CSARDFRVSDYGYTF.

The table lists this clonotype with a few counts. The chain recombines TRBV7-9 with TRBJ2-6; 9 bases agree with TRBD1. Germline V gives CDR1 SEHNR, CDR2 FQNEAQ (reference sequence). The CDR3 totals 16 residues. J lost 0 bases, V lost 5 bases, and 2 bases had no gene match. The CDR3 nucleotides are TGTGCCAGCAGCCCACAGGGGGCCTCTGGGGCCAACGTCCTGACTTTC. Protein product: CASSPQGASGANVLTF.

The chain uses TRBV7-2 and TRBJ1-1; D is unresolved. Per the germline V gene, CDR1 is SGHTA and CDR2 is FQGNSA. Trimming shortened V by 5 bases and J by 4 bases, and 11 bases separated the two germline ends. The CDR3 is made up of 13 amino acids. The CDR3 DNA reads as TGTGCCAGCAGCCCGGGGTGGGCCACTGAAGCTTTCTTT. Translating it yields CASSPGWATEAFF.

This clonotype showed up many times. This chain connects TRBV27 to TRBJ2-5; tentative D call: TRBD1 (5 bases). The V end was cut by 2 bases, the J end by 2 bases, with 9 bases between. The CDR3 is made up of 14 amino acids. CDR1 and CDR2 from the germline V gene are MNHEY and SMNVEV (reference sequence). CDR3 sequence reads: CASSLDSTQETQYF. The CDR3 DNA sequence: TGTGCCAGCAGTTTAGACAGCACACAAGAGACCCAGTACTTC.

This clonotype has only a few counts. CDR3 nucleotide sequence: TGTGCCAGCAGTCCCGATCGGGACAGCCTTAACTATGGCTACACCTTC. Amino acid sequence: CASSPDRDSLNYGYTF. This chain uses TRBV6-2 or TRBV6-3 with TRBJ1-2, with 7 bases that match TRBD1. The CDR3 contains 16 residues. Germline values: CDR1 MNHEY, CDR2 SVGEGT. The junction had 10 bases not matched to a gene; V was cut back by 5 bases and J by 1 base.

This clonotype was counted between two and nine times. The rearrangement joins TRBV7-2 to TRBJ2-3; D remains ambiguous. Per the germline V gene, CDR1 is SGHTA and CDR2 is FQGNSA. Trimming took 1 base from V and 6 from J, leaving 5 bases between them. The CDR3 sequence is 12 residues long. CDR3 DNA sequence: TGTGCCAGCAGCTTAGTGGACGATACGCAGTATTTT. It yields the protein CASSLVDDTQYF.

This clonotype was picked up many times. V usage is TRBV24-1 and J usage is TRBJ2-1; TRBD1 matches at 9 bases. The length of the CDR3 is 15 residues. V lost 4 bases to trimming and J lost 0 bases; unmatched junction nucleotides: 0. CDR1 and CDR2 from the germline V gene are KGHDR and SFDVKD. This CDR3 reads CATSETGGSYNEQFF. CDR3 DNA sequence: TGTGCCACCAGTGAGACAGGGGGCTCCTACAATGAGCAGTTCTTC.

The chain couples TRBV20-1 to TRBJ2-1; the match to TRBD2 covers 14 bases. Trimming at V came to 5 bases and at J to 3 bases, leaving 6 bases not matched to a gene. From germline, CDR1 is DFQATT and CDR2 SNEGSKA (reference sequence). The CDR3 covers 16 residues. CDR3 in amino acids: CSAGGLAGAIYNEQFF. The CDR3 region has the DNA TGCAGTGCTGGGGGACTAGCGGGGGCCATCTACAATGAGCAGTTCTTC.

CDR3 nucleotide sequence: TGTGCCAGCAGCCTAAACCGGGGGTACTACGAGCAGTACGTC. Its translation is CASSLNRGYYEQYV. The chain carries TRBV6-2 or TRBV6-3 and TRBJ2-7, with D possibly matching TRBD2 (6 bases). The CDR3 has 14 residues. Between the trimmed V and J ends, which lost 6 bases and 3 bases, there was a span of 15 bases. The germline CDR1 and CDR2 sequences are MNHEY and SVGEGT.